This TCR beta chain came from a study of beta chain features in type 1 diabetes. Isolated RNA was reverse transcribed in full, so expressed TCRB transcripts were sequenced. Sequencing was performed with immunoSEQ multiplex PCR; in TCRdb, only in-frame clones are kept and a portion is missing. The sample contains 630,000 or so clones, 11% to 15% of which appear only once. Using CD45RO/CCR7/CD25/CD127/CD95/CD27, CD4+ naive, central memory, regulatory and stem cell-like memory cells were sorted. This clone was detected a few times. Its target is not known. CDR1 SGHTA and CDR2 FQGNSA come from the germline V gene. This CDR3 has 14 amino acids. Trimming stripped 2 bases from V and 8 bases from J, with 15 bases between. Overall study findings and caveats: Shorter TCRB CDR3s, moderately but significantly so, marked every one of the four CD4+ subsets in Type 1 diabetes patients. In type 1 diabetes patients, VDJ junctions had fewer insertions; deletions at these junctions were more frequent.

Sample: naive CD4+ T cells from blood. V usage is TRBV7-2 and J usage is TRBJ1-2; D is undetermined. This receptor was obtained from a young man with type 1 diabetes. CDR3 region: CASSLQVLFRGYTF. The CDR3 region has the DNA TGTGCCAGCAGCTTACAGGTTCTGTTCCGGGGCTACACCTTC.